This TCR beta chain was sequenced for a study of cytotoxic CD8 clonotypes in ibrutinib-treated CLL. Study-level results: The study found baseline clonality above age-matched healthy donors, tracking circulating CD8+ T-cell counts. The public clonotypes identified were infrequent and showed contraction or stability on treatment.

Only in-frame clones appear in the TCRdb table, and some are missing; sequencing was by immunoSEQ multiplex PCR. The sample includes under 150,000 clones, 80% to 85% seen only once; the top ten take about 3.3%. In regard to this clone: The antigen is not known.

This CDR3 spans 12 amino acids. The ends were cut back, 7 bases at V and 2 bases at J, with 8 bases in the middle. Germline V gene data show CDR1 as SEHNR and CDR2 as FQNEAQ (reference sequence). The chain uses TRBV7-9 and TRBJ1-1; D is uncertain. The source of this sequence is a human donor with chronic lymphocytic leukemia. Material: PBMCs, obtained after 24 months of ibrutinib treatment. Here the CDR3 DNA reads TGTGCCAGCATTGACGGTAACACTGAAGCTTTCTTT. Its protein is CASIDGNTEAFF.